The entry that follows covers one T cell receptor (beta chain) sequence. The antigen is undetermined. The data originate from a study of OX40 agonist ivuxolimab in advanced cancers. Whole-study findings and limits: Some of the lowest clonal expansion was seen in partial responders at 0.1-3.0 mg/kg.

On cycle 4 day 1 and cycle 7 day 1, as well as at baseline, blood was sampled. Libraries were prepared by immunoSEQ multiplex PCR; TCRdb keeps only in-frame clonotypes and omits some of them. The table lists over 50,000 clones, roughly 87% of them singletons. The V gene lost 5 bases and the J gene lost 1 base, with 14 bases spanning the gap. CDR1 and CDR2 from the germline V gene are SGHVS and FNYEAQ. The CDR3 runs 15 residues. The TCR originated in an adult with an advanced solid tumor such as melanoma, head and neck, liver or kidney cancer. The chain uses TRBV7-6 and TRBJ1-1, with D uncertain. The sequencing here drew on CD4+ or CD8+ T cells sorted from blood, taken in a trial of the OX40 agonist ivuxolimab. CDR3 region: CASSLGRSQNTEAFF. DNA for the CDR3: TGTGCCAGCAGCCTGGGCCGGTCACAGAACACTGAAGCTTTCTTT.